This T cell receptor beta chain stems from a study of T cell responses to AZD1222 COVID-19 vaccine. Study conclusions and caveats: Among spike-specific TCRs, nearly half reportedly target unmutated variant regions. Donor demographics were predominantly white British with a female majority; clonal diversity may be underestimated.

Sequenced by immunoSEQ multiplex PCR; TCRdb stores in-frame clones only, minus some. The sample includes 100,000 to 150,000 clones, approximately 87% of them seen just once. This clone has only one observation. As yet, its antigen is unknown. The V end lost 1 base, the J end lost 7 bases, and 17 bases lay between the germline ends. Germline V gene lookup returns CDR1 SGHRS and CDR2 YFSETQ. This CDR3 is built from 16 residues. The V and J genes are TRBV5-1 and TRBJ2-2; D may be TRBD1 or TRBD2 (9 bases each). The sequencing here drew on peripheral blood, taken on day 0 of AZD1222 vaccination. The source is an adult in good health. The CDR3 loop is CASSLQLAGQGGELFF. The CDR3 DNA is TGCGCCAGCAGCTTGCAGCTAGCGGGACAGGGCGGGGAGCTGTTTTTT.